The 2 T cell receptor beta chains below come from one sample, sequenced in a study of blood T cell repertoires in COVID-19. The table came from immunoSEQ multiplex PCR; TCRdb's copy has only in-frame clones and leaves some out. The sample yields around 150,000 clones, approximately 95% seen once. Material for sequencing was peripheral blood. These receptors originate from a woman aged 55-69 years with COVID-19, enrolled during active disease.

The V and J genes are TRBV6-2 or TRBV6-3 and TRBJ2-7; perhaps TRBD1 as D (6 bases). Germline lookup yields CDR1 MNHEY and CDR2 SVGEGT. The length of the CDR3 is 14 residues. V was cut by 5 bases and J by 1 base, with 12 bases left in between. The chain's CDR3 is CASSPHRVSYEQYF. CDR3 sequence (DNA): TGTGCCAGCAGTCCCCACAGGGTTTCCTACGAGCAGTACTTC.

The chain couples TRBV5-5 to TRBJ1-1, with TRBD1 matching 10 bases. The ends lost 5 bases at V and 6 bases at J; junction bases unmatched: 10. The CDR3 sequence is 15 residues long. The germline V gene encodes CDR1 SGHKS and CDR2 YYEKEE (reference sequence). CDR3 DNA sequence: TGTGCCAGCAGGGGACAGGGGACCACTTTGGCTGAAGCTTTCTTT. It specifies CASRGQGTTLAEAFF.